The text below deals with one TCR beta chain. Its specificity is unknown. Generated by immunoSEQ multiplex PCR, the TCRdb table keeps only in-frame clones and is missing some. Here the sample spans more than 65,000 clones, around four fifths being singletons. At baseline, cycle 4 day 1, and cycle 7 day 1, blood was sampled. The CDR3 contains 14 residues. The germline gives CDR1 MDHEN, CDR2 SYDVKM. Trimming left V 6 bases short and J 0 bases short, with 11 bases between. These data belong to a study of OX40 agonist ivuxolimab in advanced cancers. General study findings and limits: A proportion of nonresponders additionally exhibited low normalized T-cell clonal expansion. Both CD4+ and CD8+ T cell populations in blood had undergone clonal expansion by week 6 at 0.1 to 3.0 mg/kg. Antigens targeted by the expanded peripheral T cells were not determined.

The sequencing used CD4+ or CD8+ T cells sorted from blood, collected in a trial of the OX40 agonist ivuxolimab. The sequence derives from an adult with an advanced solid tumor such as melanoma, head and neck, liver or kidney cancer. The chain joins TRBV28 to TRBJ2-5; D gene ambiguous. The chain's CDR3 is CASRAGVYQETQYF. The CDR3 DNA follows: TGTGCCAGCAGGGCAGGAGTGTACCAAGAGACCCAGTACTTC. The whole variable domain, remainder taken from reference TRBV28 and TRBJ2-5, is DVKVTQSSRYLVKRTGEKVFLECVQDMDHENMFWYRQDPGLGLRLIYFSYDVKMKEKGDIPEGYSVSREKKERFSLILESASTNQTSMYLCASRAGVYQETQYFGPGTRLLVL.